The present TCR beta chain was sequenced within a study of T cell changes during pregnancy in multiple sclerosis. Here immunoSEQ multiplex PCR was the method, and the copy in TCRdb shows in-frame clones only, minus some. The sample includes fewer than 45,000 clones, about 89% of them seen just once. The CDR3 has 17 amino acids. J was trimmed by 4 bases and V by 1 base; bases with no gene match: 9. The germline gives CDR1 SGHTA, CDR2 FQGNSA. The TCR comes from a female donor with multiple sclerosis, enrolled in a pregnancy study. Sequences were derived from CD4+ T cells from peripheral blood mononuclear cells, sampled in the first trimester of pregnancy. The V and J genes are TRBV7-2 and TRBJ2-7, with 11 bases fitting TRBD2. CDR3 residues: CASSLGGRSGREYEQYF. CDR3 coding DNA: TGTGCCAGCAGCTTAGGAGGTCGTAGCGGGAGGGAGTACGAGCAGTACTTC.